A selection of T cell receptor beta chains follows, all from one sample in a study of T cell repertoires in cytomegalovirus infection. TCRdb itself ran the reads through MiXCR, one entry per CDR3 protein. The sample yields 150,000 to 200,000 distinct CDR3 sequences, over 15% seen once. The sequenced sample consisted of CD8+ T cells from PBMCs. The receptors shown here come from a human donor in good health (CMV status not recorded). Some clones in this sample may be carry-over from other donors' samples. The CDR3 runs from the conserved cysteine through the conserved F or W. A D gene is named only where the DNA matches it firmly. Clone size is not always given. Where it is, it says once, few, many or a class for expanded clones.

d_gene: TRBD2
abundance: few
j_gene: TRBJ2-5
v_gene: TRBV7-3
CDR3aa: CASSPFLSGGFETQYF
CDR3nt: TGTGCCAGCAGCCCATTCCTTAGCGGGGGGTTTGAGACCCAGTACTTC

d_gene: NA
abundance: NA
j_gene: TRBJ1-6
v_gene: TRBV7-3
CDR3aa: CASSESPGGSSPLHF
CDR3nt: TGTGCCAGCAGCGAAAGTCCAGGTGGCAGTTCACCCCTCCACTTT

d_gene: NA
abundance: few
j_gene: TRBJ2-1
v_gene: TRBV4-3
CDR3aa: CASSRSPNWDEQFF
CDR3nt: TGCGCCAGCAGCCGTAGCCCCAACTGGGATGAGCAGTTCTTC

d_gene: TRBD2
abundance: NA
j_gene: TRBJ2-5
v_gene: TRBV7-7
CDR3aa: CASSLLLAGGQETQYF
CDR3nt: TGTGCCAGCAGCTTACTCCTAGCGGGGGGGCAGGAGACCCAGTACTTC

d_gene: NA
abundance: many
j_gene: TRBJ2-4
v_gene: TRBV20-1
CDR3aa: CSATGAMGGNIQYF
CDR3nt: TGCAGTGCTACCGGGGCAATGGGGGGAAACATTCAGTACTTC

d_gene: NA
abundance: NA
j_gene: TRBJ2-2
v_gene: TRBV7-3
CDR3aa: CASSFDRTGELFF
CDR3nt: TGTGCCAGCAGCTTCGACAGAACCGGGGAGCTGTTTTTT

d_gene: TRBD2
abundance: few
j_gene: TRBJ2-5
v_gene: TRBV4-1
CDR3aa: CASGPLAGAKETQYF
CDR3nt: TGCGCCAGCGGCCCTTTAGCGGGGGCGAAAGAGACCCAGTACTTC

d_gene: NA
abundance: few
j_gene: TRBJ2-4
v_gene: TRBV29-1
CDR3aa: CSVEESRIQYF
CDR3nt: TGCAGCGTTGAAGAAAGCCGCATTCAGTACTTC

d_gene: TRBD1
abundance: few
j_gene: TRBJ2-7
v_gene: TRBV7-6
CDR3aa: CASSLYGTEDYEQYF
CDR3nt: TGTGCCAGCAGCTTGTACGGGACAGAGGACTACGAGCAGTACTTC

d_gene: NA
abundance: NA
j_gene: TRBJ2-2
v_gene: TRBV6-6
CDR3aa: CASTSEDGIPGELFF
CDR3nt: TGTGCCAGCACAAGCGAGGACGGCATCCCCGGGGAGCTGTTTTTT

d_gene: NA
abundance: NA
j_gene: TRBJ2-2
v_gene: TRBV7-9
CDR3aa: CATSGELFF
CDR3nt: TGTGCCACCTCCGGGGAGCTGTTTTTT

d_gene: NA
abundance: NA
j_gene: TRBJ1-1
v_gene: TRBV29-1
CDR3aa: CSVEDRIGAFF
CDR3nt: TGCAGCGTTGAAGACAGGATAGGAGCTTTCTTT

d_gene: TRBD2
abundance: few
j_gene: TRBJ2-1
v_gene: TRBV7-9
CDR3aa: CASSAGGLAGGEQFF
CDR3nt: TGTGCCAGCAGCGCCGGTGGACTAGCGGGGGGAGAGCAGTTCTTC

d_gene: TRBD2
abundance: NA
j_gene: TRBJ2-2
v_gene: TRBV4-1
CDR3aa: CASSQDMTSGGAGELFF
CDR3nt: TGCGCCAGCAGCCAAGACATGACTAGCGGGGGGGCCGGGGAGCTGTTTTTT

d_gene: NA
abundance: NA
j_gene: TRBJ2-7
v_gene: TRBV2
CDR3aa: CASSEALGSSYEQYF
CDR3nt: TGTGCCAGCAGTGAAGCGCTCGGAAGCTCCTACGAGCAGTACTTC

d_gene: NA
abundance: NA
j_gene: TRBJ1-2
v_gene: TRBV7-6
CDR3aa: CASSSGEQREGGCTF
CDR3nt: TGTGCCAGCAGCTCGGGGGAGCAGCGGGAGGGCGGGTGCACCTTC

d_gene: NA
abundance: few
j_gene: TRBJ2-7
v_gene: TRBV7-8
CDR3aa: CASSLARLAVGHEQYF
CDR3nt: TGTGCCAGCAGCTTAGCGCGTCTAGCCGTGGGCCACGAGCAGTACTTC

d_gene: TRBD1
abundance: few
j_gene: TRBJ2-1
v_gene: TRBV7-6
CDR3aa: CASNTKDRGRVNEQFF
CDR3nt: TGTGCCAGCAACACGAAGGACAGGGGGCGGGTGAATGAGCAGTTCTTC

d_gene: NA
abundance: NA
j_gene: TRBJ1-1
v_gene: TRBV6-5
CDR3aa: CASSYPTDTLSEAFF
CDR3nt: TGTGCCAGCAGTTACCCGACGGATACCCTCTCCGAAGCTTTCTTT

d_gene: TRBD2
abundance: NA
j_gene: TRBJ2-1
v_gene: TRBV28
CDR3aa: CASSLGLAGVQNNEQFF
CDR3nt: TGTGCCAGCAGTTTAGGACTAGCGGGAGTTCAGAACAATGAGCAGTTCTTC

d_gene: NA
abundance: NA
j_gene: TRBJ2-3
v_gene: TRBV6-8
CDR3aa: CASSYSPGPDTQYF
CDR3nt: TGTGCCAGCAGTTACTCACCGGGCCCAGATACGCAGTATTTT

d_gene: TRBD2
abundance: few
j_gene: TRBJ2-3
v_gene: TRBV6-2/TRBV6-3
CDR3aa: CASSYSRLREDLTDTQYF
CDR3nt: TGTGCCAGCAGTTACTCGAGACTCCGGGAGGACCTCACAGATACGCAGTATTTT

d_gene: TRBD1
abundance: few
j_gene: TRBJ2-1
v_gene: TRBV7-6
CDR3aa: CASSYRGQGGNNEQFF
CDR3nt: TGTGCCAGCAGCTACCGCGGACAGGGAGGTAACAATGAGCAGTTCTTC

d_gene: NA
abundance: few
j_gene: TRBJ2-1
v_gene: TRBV7-3
CDR3aa: CASSLKGGYERIGNEQFF
CDR3nt: TGTGCCAGCAGCTTAAAGGGGGGATACGAGCGGATCGGCAATGAGCAGTTCTTC

d_gene: NA
abundance: NA
j_gene: TRBJ2-7
v_gene: TRBV11-2
CDR3aa: CASTATSSFHEQYF
CDR3nt: TGTGCCAGCACTGCGACTAGTAGTTTCCACGAGCAGTACTTC

d_gene: TRBD1
abundance: many
j_gene: TRBJ2-7
v_gene: TRBV7-8
CDR3aa: CASSHGQGYSYEQYF
CDR3nt: TGTGCCAGCAGTCATGGACAGGGATACTCCTACGAGCAGTACTTC

d_gene: NA
abundance: few
j_gene: TRBJ1-1
v_gene: TRBV6-2/TRBV6-3
CDR3aa: CASSPGPRTEAFF
CDR3nt: TGTGCCAGCAGTCCGGGCCCACGGACTGAAGCTTTCTTT

d_gene: TRBD2
abundance: NA
j_gene: TRBJ2-7
v_gene: TRBV20-1
CDR3aa: CSASIPTGGSYEQYF
CDR3nt: TGCAGTGCTAGTATTCCGACGGGGGGCTCCTACGAGCAGTACTTC

d_gene: NA
abundance: few
j_gene: TRBJ1-5
v_gene: TRBV6-6
CDR3aa: CASSYSIWGDQPQHF
CDR3nt: TGTGCCAGCAGTTACTCGATATGGGGGGATCAGCCCCAGCATTTT

d_gene: NA
abundance: NA
j_gene: TRBJ2-1
v_gene: TRBV7-2
CDR3aa: CASSLVEYNEQFF
CDR3nt: TGTGCCAGCAGCTTAGTCGAGTACAATGAGCAGTTCTTC

d_gene: TRBD1
abundance: many
j_gene: TRBJ1-1
v_gene: TRBV5-4
CDR3aa: CASSLTTGGTEAFF
CDR3nt: TGTGCCAGCAGCCTTACTACAGGGGGCACTGAAGCTTTCTTT

d_gene: NA
abundance: few
j_gene: TRBJ2-7
v_gene: TRBV5-5
CDR3aa: CASSSGPTLNEQYF
CDR3nt: TGTGCCAGCAGCTCGGGACCGACTTTAAACGAGCAGTACTTC

d_gene: TRBD1
abundance: many
j_gene: TRBJ1-6
v_gene: TRBV7-2
CDR3aa: CASSSGQPNSPLHF
CDR3nt: TGTGCCAGCAGCTCGGGACAGCCTAATTCACCCCTCCACTTT

d_gene: TRBD2
abundance: few
j_gene: TRBJ2-1
v_gene: TRBV7-9
CDR3aa: CVSSSSTPGLAGTIYNEQFF
CDR3nt: TGTGTCAGCAGCTCCTCGACGCCGGGACTAGCGGGCACCATCTACAATGAGCAGTTCTTC

d_gene: TRBD1
abundance: few
j_gene: TRBJ2-7
v_gene: TRBV28
CDR3aa: CASTTGGEYEQYF
CDR3nt: TGTGCCAGCACGACAGGGGGCGAATACGAGCAGTACTTC

d_gene: TRBD2
abundance: NA
j_gene: TRBJ2-1
v_gene: TRBV6-6
CDR3aa: CASSYRLAGRGEQFF
CDR3nt: TGTGCCAGCAGTTACCGGCTAGCGGGGAGGGGTGAGCAGTTCTTC

d_gene: TRBD2
abundance: few
j_gene: TRBJ2-1
v_gene: TRBV6-2/TRBV6-3
CDR3aa: CASNRGGVNEQFF
CDR3nt: TGTGCCAGCAATCGGGGGGGCGTCAATGAGCAGTTCTTC

d_gene: NA
abundance: NA
j_gene: TRBJ2-7
v_gene: TRBV28
CDR3aa: CASWDGYEQYF
CDR3nt: TGTGCCAGTTGGGACGGCTACGAGCAGTACTTC

d_gene: NA
abundance: NA
j_gene: TRBJ2-1
v_gene: TRBV28
CDR3aa: CASSRPRGDNEQFF
CDR3nt: TGTGCCAGCAGTCGCCCGCGGGGCGACAATGAGCAGTTCTTC

d_gene: TRBD2
abundance: few
j_gene: TRBJ2-1
v_gene: TRBV2
CDR3aa: CASSPPSGRARNEQFF
CDR3nt: TGTGCCAGCAGTCCCCCCAGCGGGAGGGCCCGGAATGAGCAGTTCTTC

d_gene: NA
abundance: NA
j_gene: TRBJ1-2
v_gene: TRBV6-1
CDR3aa: CASSSYGYTF
CDR3nt: TGTGCCAGCAGTAGCTATGGCTACACCTTC

d_gene: NA
abundance: many
j_gene: TRBJ2-7
v_gene: TRBV7-8
CDR3aa: CASSLDGPYEQYF
CDR3nt: TGTGCCAGCAGCTTAGACGGACCCTACGAGCAGTACTTC

d_gene: TRBD1
abundance: NA
j_gene: TRBJ2-7
v_gene: TRBV11-2
CDR3aa: CASSWTGSYEQYF
CDR3nt: TGTGCCAGCAGCTGGACAGGGTCCTACGAGCAGTACTTC

d_gene: NA
abundance: few
j_gene: TRBJ2-7
v_gene: TRBV6-2/TRBV6-3
CDR3aa: CASGFGGTYEQYF
CDR3nt: TGTGCCAGCGGGTTTGGGGGGACCTACGAGCAGTACTTC

d_gene: NA
abundance: few
j_gene: TRBJ1-4
v_gene: TRBV6-2/TRBV6-3
CDR3aa: CASSPDVDEKLFF
CDR3nt: TGTGCCAGCAGTCCGGACGTAGATGAAAAACTGTTTTTT

d_gene: NA
abundance: many
j_gene: TRBJ1-3
v_gene: TRBV28
CDR3aa: CASSLLGGASGNTIYF
CDR3nt: TGTGCCAGCAGTTTATTGGGGGGGGCGAGTGGAAACACCATATATTTT

d_gene: NA
abundance: few
j_gene: TRBJ1-1
v_gene: TRBV4-1
CDR3aa: CASSQVLAVMNTEAFF
CDR3nt: TGCGCCAGCAGCCAAGTATTGGCAGTCATGAACACTGAAGCTTTCTTT

d_gene: TRBD2
abundance: NA
j_gene: TRBJ2-1
v_gene: TRBV7-6
CDR3aa: CASSPFLASGGVYNEQFF
CDR3nt: TGTGCCAGCAGCCCCTTCCTGGCTAGCGGGGGGGTTTACAATGAGCAGTTCTTC

d_gene: NA
abundance: NA
j_gene: TRBJ2-7
v_gene: TRBV7-1
CDR3aa: CASSPREGFDEQYF
CDR3nt: TGTGCCAGCAGCCCCAGGGAAGGATTCGACGAGCAGTACTTC

d_gene: TRBD1
abundance: few
j_gene: TRBJ1-1
v_gene: TRBV9
CDR3aa: CASSPSTGKNTEAFF
CDR3nt: TGTGCCAGCAGCCCCTCGACAGGGAAGAACACTGAAGCTTTCTTT

d_gene: TRBD1
abundance: many
j_gene: TRBJ2-4
v_gene: TRBV4-1
CDR3aa: CASSPDRAENIQYF
CDR3nt: TGCGCCAGCAGCCCCGACAGGGCTGAAAACATTCAGTACTTC

d_gene: NA
abundance: NA
j_gene: TRBJ1-1
v_gene: TRBV7-8
CDR3aa: CASSFSTVAFF
CDR3nt: TGTGCCAGCAGCTTCAGTACGGTGGCTTTCTTT

d_gene: NA
abundance: NA
j_gene: TRBJ2-5
v_gene: TRBV6-2/TRBV6-3
CDR3aa: CASSFSTGTYQETQYF
CDR3nt: TGTGCCAGCAGTTTCTCCACAGGGACGTACCAAGAGACCCAGTACTTC